Each of the 10 T cell receptor beta chains below was sequenced from the same sample in a study of blood T cell repertoires in COVID-19. This table comes from immunoSEQ multiplex PCR, and its TCRdb copy is limited to in-frame clones, with some not included. This sample has about 230,000 clones, with approximately 90% found just once. Sample: peripheral blood. All receptors derive from a man aged 45-65 years with COVID-19, enrolled during active disease.

The CDR3: CASSQEVRGRLYNEQFF. The CDR3, as DNA: TGCGCCAGCAGCCAAGAAGTGCGGGGTCGCCTCTACAATGAGCAGTTCTTC. The chain has TRBV4-3 and TRBJ2-1, with TRBD2 as a possible D gene (6 bases). Trimming shortened V by 0 bases and J by 3 bases, and 15 bases separated the two germline ends. The CDR3 runs to 17 residues. Germline V gives CDR1 LGHNA, CDR2 YSLEER.

This rearrangement joins TRBV18 to TRBJ1-5; 8 bases align to TRBD1. The CDR3 length is 15 residues. Germline V gene sequence: CDR1 KGHSH, CDR2 LQKENI. The V and J ends lost 1 base and 4 bases, in that order; junction bases with no gene match: 3. CDR3 sequence reads: CASSPRTGINQPQHF. DNA of the CDR3: TGTGCCAGCTCACCACGGACAGGGATAAATCAGCCCCAGCATTTT.

This chain uses TRBV6-1 with TRBJ2-1, with a possible D match to TRBD1 (6 bases). Trimming removed 1 base from V and 2 bases from J, with 12 bases in between. The CDR3 runs to 16 residues. Germline CDR1 is MNHNS and CDR2 is SASEGT. This CDR3 reads CASSEGAGVAYNEQFF. The CDR3 DNA follows: TGTGCCAGCAGTGAAGGGGCAGGGGTGGCCTACAATGAGCAGTTCTTC.

In DNA, the CDR3 is TGTGCCATCAGCCAGATGTCGGGGGGCGCGGCTGGAAACACCATATATTTT. Its protein is CAISQMSGGAAGNTIYF. The chain is built from TRBV10-3 and TRBJ1-3, with D tentatively TRBD1 (6 bases). There are 17 residues in the CDR3. Germline loops: CDR1 ENHRY, CDR2 SYGVKD. The V end lost 6 bases, the J end lost 2 bases, and 20 bases lay between the germline ends.

The chain couples TRBV4-1 to TRBJ1-5; weak D call: TRBD1 (5 bases). The CDR3 runs to 17 residues. Between the trimmed V and J ends, which lost 3 bases and 0 bases, there was a span of 15 bases. Germline V CDR1 and CDR2: MGHRA, YSYEKL. The CDR3 DNA follows: TGCGCCAGCAGCCATCTGACAGACTCCTATAGCAATCAGCCCCAGCATTTT. It yields the protein CASSHLTDSYSNQPQHF.

The chain joins TRBV28 to TRBJ1-2, with TRBD1 identical over 8 bases. The V gene's germline CDR1 is MDHEN and CDR2 SYDVKM. V was clipped by 7 bases and J by 8 bases; unmatched bases: 15. The CDR3 spans 15 residues. The CDR3 DNA sequence: TGTGCCAGCATACCCACGCCAGACAGGGGAGGAGGCTACACCTTC. Its translation is CASIPTPDRGGGYTF.

The V gene is TRBV5-4, the J gene TRBJ1-1; no reliable D call. CDR3 size: 15 residues. Germline CDR1 reads SGHNT; CDR2 reads YYREEE (reference sequence). Trimming removed 2 bases from V and 1 base from J, with 12 bases in between. The DNA of the CDR3 is TGTGCCAGCAGCTTTGAAATCGTTAGGAACACTGAAGCTTTCTTT. Its protein is CASSFEIVRNTEAFF.

V gene TRBV11-2 combines with J gene TRBJ2-3; 13 bases align to TRBD2. The V gene end was trimmed by 3 bases and the J gene end by 0 bases; junction bases not matched to a gene: 3. From germline, CDR1 is SGHAT and CDR2 FQNNGV. CDR3 length: 17 amino acids. DNA for the CDR3: TGTGCCAGCAGCTTGGGGACTAGCGGGGCTAGCACAGATACGCAGTATTTT. Protein: CASSLGTSGASTDTQYF.

CDR3 DNA: TGTGCCAGCAGGGGGACAGGGGGCAATCAGCCCCAGCATTTT. Translation gives CASRGTGGNQPQHF. This sequence joins TRBV3-1 (or the pseudogene TRBV3-2) and TRBJ1-5; 10 bases agree with TRBD1. The CDR3 has 14 amino acids. Trimming cost V 6 bases and J 2 bases; bases outside gene matches: 1. CDR1 and CDR2 from the germline V gene are LGHDT and YNNKEL (reference sequence).

The genes are TRBV18 and TRBJ1-6; a possible D gene is TRBD1 (6 bases). Germline CDR1 reads KGHSH; CDR2 reads LQKENI. This CDR3 has 19 residues. The V and J ends lost 4 bases and 0 bases respectively, with 19 bases between them. CDR3: CASSQLRTAKSSYNSPLHF. CDR3 sequence (DNA): TGTGCCAGCTCACAACTTAGGACAGCCAAGAGCTCCTATAATTCACCCCTCCACTTT. Combining the CDR3 with reference TRBV18 and TRBJ1-6 gives the whole variable domain NAGVMQNPRHLVRRRGQEARLRCSPMKGHSHVYWYRQLPEEGLKFMVYLQKENIIDESGMPKERFSAEFPKEGPSILRIQQVVRGDSAAYFCASSQLRTAKSSYNSPLHFGNGTRLTVT.